This record covers a single TCR beta chain. Its specificity is not known. CDR1 and CDR2 from the germline V gene are LNHDA and SQIVND (reference sequence). The CDR3 contains 13 residues. With 7 bases removed from V and 0 bases from J, the gap between germline ends came to 7 bases. Clones were read by immunoSEQ multiplex PCR, and TCRdb kept only the in-frame ones, dropping some. This sample has about 130,000 clones, with less than 95% found just once. This sample is part of a study of OX40 agonist ivuxolimab in advanced cancers. Study-wide points: Some of the nonresponding patients also showed low levels of normalized T-cell clonal expansion. The study found among the lowest clonal expansion in partial responders at 0.1-3.0 mg/kg. Clonal expansion from baseline to week 6 occurred in both CD4+ and CD8+ T cells.

This TCR derives from an adult with an advanced solid tumor such as melanoma, head and neck, liver or kidney cancer. V is TRBV19 and J is TRBJ1-5; the D is unclear. The sample consisted of CD4+ or CD8+ T cells sorted from blood, taken in a trial of the OX40 agonist ivuxolimab. Here the CDR3 reads CASTEFSNQPQHF. DNA of the CDR3: TGTGCCAGTACCGAGTTTAGCAATCAGCCCCAGCATTTT.